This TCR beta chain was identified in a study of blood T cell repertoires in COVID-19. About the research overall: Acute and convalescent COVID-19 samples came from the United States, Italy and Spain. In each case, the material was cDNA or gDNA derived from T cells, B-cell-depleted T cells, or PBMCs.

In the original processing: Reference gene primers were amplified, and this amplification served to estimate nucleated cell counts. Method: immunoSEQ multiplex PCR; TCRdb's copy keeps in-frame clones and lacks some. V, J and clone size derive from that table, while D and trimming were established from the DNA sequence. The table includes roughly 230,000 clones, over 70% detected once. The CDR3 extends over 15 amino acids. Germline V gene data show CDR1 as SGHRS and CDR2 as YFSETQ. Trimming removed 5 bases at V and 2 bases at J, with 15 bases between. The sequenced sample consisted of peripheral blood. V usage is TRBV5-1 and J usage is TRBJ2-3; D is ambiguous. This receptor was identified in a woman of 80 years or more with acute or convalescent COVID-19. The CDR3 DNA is TGCGCCAGCAGTTCCACTTCCCTCCCCACAGATACGCAGTATTTT. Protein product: CASSSTSLPTDTQYF.